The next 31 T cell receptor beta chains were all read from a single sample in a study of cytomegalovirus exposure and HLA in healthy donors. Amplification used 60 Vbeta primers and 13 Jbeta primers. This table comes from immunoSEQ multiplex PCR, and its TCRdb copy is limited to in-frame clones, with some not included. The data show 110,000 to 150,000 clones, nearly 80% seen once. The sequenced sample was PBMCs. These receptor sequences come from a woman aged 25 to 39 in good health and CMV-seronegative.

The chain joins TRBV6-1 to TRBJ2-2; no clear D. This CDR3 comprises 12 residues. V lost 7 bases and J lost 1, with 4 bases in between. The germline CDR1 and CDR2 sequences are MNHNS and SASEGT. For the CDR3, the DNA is TGTGCCAGCAACGGGAACACCGGGGAGCTGTTTTTT. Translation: CASNGNTGELFF.

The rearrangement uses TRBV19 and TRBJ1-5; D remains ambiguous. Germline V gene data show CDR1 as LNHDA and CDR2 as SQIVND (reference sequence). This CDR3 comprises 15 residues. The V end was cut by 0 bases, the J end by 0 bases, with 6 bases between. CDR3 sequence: CASSIERNSNQPQHF. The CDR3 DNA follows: TGTGCCAGTAGTATAGAGAGAAATAGCAATCAGCCCCAGCATTTT. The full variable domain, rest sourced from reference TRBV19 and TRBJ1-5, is DGGITQSPKYLFRKEGQNVTLSCEQNLNHDAMYWYRQDPGQGLRLIYYSQIVNDFQKGDIAEGYSVSREKKESFPLTVTSAQKNPTAFYLCASSIERNSNQPQHFGDGTRLSIL.

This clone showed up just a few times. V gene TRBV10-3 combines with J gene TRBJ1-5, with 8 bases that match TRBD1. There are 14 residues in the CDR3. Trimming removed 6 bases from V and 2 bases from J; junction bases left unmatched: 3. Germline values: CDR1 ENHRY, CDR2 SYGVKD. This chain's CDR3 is CAISPTGGNQPQHF. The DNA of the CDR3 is TGTGCCATCAGCCCGACAGGGGGCAATCAGCCCCAGCATTTT.

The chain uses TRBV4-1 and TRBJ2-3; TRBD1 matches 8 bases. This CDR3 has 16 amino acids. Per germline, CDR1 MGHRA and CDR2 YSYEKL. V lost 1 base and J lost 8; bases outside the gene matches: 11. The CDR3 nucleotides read TGCGCCAGCAGCCAAGTTGAGACAGGGGCTCAGGCTACGCAGTATTTT. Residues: CASSQVETGAQATQYF.

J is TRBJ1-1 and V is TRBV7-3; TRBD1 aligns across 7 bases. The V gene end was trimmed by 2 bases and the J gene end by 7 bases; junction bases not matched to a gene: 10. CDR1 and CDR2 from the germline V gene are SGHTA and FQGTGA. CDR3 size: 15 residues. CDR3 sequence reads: CASSLGLAGGNEAFF. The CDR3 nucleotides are TGTGCCAGCAGCTTAGGATTAGCAGGGGGAAATGAAGCTTTCTTT. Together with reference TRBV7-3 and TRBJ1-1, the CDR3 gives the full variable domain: GAGVSQTPSNKVTEKGKYVELRCDPISGHTALYWYRQSLGQGPEFLIYFQGTGAADDSGLPNDRFFAVRPEGSVSTLKIQRTERGDSAVYLCASSLGLAGGNEAFFGQGTRLTVV.

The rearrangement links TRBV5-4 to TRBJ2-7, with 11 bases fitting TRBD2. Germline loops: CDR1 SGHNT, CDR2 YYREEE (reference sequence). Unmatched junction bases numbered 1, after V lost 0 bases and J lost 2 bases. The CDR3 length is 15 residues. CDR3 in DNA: TGTGCCAGCAGCTTGGGGGGACTAGCGGCCTACGAGCAGTACTTC. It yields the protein CASSLGGLAAYEQYF.

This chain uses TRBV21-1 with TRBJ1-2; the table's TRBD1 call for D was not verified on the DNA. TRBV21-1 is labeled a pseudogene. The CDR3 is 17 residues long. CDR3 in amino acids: CASSKALTERIDSNYTF. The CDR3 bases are TGTGCCAGCAGCAAAGCGCTAACAGAGAGGATTGACAGTAACTACACCTTC.

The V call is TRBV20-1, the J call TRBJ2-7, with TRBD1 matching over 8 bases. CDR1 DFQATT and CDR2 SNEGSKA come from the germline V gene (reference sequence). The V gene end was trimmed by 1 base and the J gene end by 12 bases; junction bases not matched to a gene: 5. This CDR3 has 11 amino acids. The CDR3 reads CSARVQGARYF. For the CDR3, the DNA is TGCAGTGCTAGAGTCCAGGGGGCGAGGTACTTC.

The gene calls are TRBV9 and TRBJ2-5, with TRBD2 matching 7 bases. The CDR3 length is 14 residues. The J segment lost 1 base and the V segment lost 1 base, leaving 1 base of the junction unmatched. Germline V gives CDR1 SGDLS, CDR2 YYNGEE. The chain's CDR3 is CASSVSGTQETQYF. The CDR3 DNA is TGTGCCAGCAGCGTAAGCGGGACCCAAGAGACCCAGTACTTC.

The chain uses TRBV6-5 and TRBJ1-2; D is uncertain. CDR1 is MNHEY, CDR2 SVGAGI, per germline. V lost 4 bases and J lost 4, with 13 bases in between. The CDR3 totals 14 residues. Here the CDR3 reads CASSLTRVPYGYTF. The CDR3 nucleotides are TGTGCCAGCAGTTTAACACGGGTTCCCTATGGCTACACCTTC.

CDR3 sequence (DNA): TGTGCCGCCAGTACGAGCGGGGAAGAGACCCAGTACTTC. Protein: CAASTSGEETQYF. The V and J genes are TRBV19 and TRBJ2-5; 7 bases line up with TRBD2. CDR1 LNHDA and CDR2 SQIVND come from the germline V gene (reference sequence). The CDR3 spans 13 residues. The J segment lost 3 bases and the V segment lost 11 bases, leaving 9 bases of the junction unmatched.

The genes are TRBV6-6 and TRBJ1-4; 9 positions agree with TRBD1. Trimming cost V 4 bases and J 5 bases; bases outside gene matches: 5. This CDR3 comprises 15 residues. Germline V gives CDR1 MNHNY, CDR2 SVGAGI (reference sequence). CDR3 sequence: CASSSPGTGNEKLFF. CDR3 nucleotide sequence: TGTGCCAGCAGTTCCCCCGGGACAGGGAATGAAAAACTGTTTTTT.

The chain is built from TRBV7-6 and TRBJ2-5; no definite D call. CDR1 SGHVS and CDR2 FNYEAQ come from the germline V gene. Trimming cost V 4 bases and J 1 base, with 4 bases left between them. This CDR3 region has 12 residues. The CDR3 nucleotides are TGTGCCAGCAGCTGGGCCCAAGAGACCCAGTACTTC. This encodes CASSWAQETQYF. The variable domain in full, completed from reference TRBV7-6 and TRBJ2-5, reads GAGVSQSPRYKVTKRGQDVALRCDPISGHVSLYWYRQALGQGPEFLTYFNYEAQQDKSGLPNDRFSAERPEGSISTLTIQRTEQRDSAMYRCASSWAQETQYFGPGTRLLVL.

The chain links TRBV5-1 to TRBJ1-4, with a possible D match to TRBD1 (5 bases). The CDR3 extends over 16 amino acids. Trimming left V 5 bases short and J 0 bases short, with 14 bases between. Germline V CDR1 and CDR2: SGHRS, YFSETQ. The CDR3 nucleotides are TGCGCCAGCAGGCCTCGGGGGGGGACAACTAATGAAAAACTGTTTTTT. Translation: CASRPRGGTTNEKLFF.

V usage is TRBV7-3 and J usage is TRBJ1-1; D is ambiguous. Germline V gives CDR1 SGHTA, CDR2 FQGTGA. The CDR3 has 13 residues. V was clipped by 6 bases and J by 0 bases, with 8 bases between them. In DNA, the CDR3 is TGTGCCAGCAGGGAGGGCATGAACACTGAAGCTTTCTTT. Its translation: CASREGMNTEAFF.

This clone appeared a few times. CDR3 coding DNA: TGTGCCAGCAGTTTGACAGGAGGCACAGATACGCAGTATTTT. Translating gives CASSLTGGTDTQYF. The chain is built from TRBV6-1 and TRBJ2-3; perhaps TRBD1 as D (6 bases). The CDR3 spans 14 residues. Germline V lookup: CDR1 MNHNS, CDR2 SASEGT. The germline V and J ends were trimmed by 5 bases and 1 base, with 10 bases remaining between them.

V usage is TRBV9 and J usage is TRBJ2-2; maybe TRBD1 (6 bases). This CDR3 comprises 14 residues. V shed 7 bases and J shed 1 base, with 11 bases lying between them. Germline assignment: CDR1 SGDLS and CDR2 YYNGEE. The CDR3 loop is CASGMTGNTGELFF. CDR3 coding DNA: TGTGCCAGCGGAATGACAGGGAACACCGGGGAGCTGTTTTTT.

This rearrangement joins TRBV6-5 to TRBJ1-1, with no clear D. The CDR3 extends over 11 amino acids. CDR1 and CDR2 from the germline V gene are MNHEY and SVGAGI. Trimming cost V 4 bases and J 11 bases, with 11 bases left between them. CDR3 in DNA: TGTGCCAGCAGTTCCCCTGTAATGGCTTTCTTT. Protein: CASSSPVMAFF.

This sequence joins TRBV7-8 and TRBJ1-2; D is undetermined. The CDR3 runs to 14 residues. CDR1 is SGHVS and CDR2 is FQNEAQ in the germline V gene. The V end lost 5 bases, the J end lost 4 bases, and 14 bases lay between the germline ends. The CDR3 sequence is CASSVRDSPYGYTF. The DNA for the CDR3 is TGTGCCAGCAGCGTTCGCGACTCCCCCTATGGCTACACCTTC.

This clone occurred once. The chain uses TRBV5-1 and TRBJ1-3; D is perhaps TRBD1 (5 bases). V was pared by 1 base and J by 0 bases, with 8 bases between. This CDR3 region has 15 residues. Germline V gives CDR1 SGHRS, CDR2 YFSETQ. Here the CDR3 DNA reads TGCGCCAGCAGCTTGCAGGGTGACTCTGGAAACACCATATATTTT. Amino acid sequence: CASSLQGDSGNTIYF.

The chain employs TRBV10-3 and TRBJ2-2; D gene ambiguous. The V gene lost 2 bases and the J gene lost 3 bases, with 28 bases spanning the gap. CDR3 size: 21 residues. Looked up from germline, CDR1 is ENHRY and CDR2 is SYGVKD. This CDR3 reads CAISEGDRLVVDLWDTGELFF. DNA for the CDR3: TGTGCCATCAGTGAGGGAGATCGGTTAGTAGTAGATCTATGGGACACCGGGGAGCTGTTTTTT.

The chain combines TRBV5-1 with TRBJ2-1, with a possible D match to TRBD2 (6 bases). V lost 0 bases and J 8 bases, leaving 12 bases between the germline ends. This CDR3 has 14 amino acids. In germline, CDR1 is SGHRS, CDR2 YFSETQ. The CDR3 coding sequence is TGCGCCAGCAGCTTGGTGTATTGGGGGGATGAGCAGTTCTTC. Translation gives CASSLVYWGDEQFF.

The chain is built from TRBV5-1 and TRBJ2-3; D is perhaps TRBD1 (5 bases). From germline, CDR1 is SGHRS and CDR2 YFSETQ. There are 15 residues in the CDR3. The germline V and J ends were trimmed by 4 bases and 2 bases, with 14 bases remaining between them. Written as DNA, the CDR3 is TGCGCCAGCAGCCAGTGGGCAGGGAACACAGATACGCAGTATTTT. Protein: CASSQWAGNTDTQYF.

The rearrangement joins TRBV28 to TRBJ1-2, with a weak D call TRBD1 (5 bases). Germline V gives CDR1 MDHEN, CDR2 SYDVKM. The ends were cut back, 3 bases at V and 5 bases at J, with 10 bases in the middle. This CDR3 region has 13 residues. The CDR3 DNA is TGTGCCAGCAGTTTGGCGGGGGGGTATGGCTACACCTTC. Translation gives CASSLAGGYGYTF.

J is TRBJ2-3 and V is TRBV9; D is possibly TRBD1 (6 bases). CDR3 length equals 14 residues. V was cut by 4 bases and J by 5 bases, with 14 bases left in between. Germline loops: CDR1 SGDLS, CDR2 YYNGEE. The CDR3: CASSFEWGRDTQYF. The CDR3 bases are TGTGCCAGCAGCTTTGAGTGGGGGCGAGATACGCAGTATTTT.

The CDR3 spells CASRASGGSYEQYF. CDR3 nucleotides: TGTGCCAGCAGAGCTAGCGGGGGCTCCTACGAGCAGTACTTC. The V gene is TRBV6-1, the J gene TRBJ2-7, with 10 nucleotides matching TRBD2. V lost 6 bases to trimming and J lost 0 bases; unmatched junction nucleotides: 2. This CDR3 has 14 residues. Germline assignment: CDR1 MNHNS and CDR2 SASEGT.

The DNA of the CDR3 is TGTGCCAGCAGCCAAACAGGGTATGCTGAAGCTTTCTTT. It specifies CASSQTGYAEAFF. The rearrangement joins TRBV11-3 to TRBJ1-1; D possibly corresponds to TRBD1 (6 bases). Deletions cut 5 bases from V and 6 bases from J, with 13 bases between. The CDR3 covers 13 residues. Germline V gene data show CDR1 as SGHNT and CDR2 as YENEEA.

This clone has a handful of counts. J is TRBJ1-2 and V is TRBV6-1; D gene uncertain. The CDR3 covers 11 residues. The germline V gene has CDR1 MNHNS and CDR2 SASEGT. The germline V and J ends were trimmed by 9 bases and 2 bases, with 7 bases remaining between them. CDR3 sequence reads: CASSTNYGYTF. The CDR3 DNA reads TGTGCCAGTTCAACAAACTATGGCTACACCTTC.

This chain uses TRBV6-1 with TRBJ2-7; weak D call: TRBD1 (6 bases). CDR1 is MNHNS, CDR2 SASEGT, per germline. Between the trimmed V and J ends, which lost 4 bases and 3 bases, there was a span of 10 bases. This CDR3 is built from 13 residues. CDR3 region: CASSGGQRYEQYF. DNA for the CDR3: TGTGCCAGCAGTGGGGGGCAGCGCTACGAGCAGTACTTC.

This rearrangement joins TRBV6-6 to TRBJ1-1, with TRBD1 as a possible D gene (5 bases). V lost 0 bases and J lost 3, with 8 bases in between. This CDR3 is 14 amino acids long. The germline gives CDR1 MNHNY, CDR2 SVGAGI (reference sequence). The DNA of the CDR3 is TGTGCCAGCAGTTACTCGCCAGGGCACACTGAAGCTTTCTTT. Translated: CASSYSPGHTEAFF.

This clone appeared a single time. Here the CDR3 reads CASSLGDRRNSPLHF. The CDR3 DNA follows: TGTGCCAGCAGCTTAGGGGACAGGCGGAATTCACCCCTCCACTTT. The rearrangement links TRBV7-8 to TRBJ1-6; 8 nucleotides line up with TRBD1. V lost 1 base to trimming and J lost 7 bases; unmatched junction nucleotides: 3. Germline-derived CDR1 and CDR2 are SGHVS and FQNEAQ. The CDR3 length is 15 residues.